Shown below are 3 T cell receptor beta chains from a single sample sequenced in a study of CD8+CD57+ T cells in acquired aplastic anemia. According to the study, genomic DNA was the template for TCR beta VDJ and CDR3 profiling. TCRdb independently ran MiXCR on the reads; one entry per CDR3 protein. This sample has some 170,000 distinct CDR3 sequences, with 45% to 55% found just once. Whoever was chosen for sequencing had shown CD8+CD57+ cell expansion by flow cytometry. The sequencing input was sorted CD4+, CD8+, or CD8+CD57+ T cells (not recorded which) from PBMCs. These receptors originate from a human donor with aplastic anemia.

Regarding this clonotype: The junction and the germline gene differ at one end; a read error may be behind it. V usage is TRBV5-1 and J usage is TRBJ2-7, with a possible D match to TRBD2 (6 bases). CDR1 and CDR2 from the germline V gene are SGHRS and YFSETQ. The CDR3 covers 11 residues. The CDR3 is CASILDYVQYF. As DNA, the CDR3 is TGCGCCAGCATCTTGGACTACGTGCAGTACTTC.

The chain carries TRBV12-3 or TRBV12-4 and TRBJ1-2; TRBD1 agrees at 12 bases. Germline trimming cut 2 bases from V and 8 bases from J; bases unmatched to any gene: 9. CDR3 length: 16 amino acids. The CDR3 bases are TGTGCCAGCAGTTTATCGGGACAGGGGGCCTACTTGGGCTACACCTTC. Translated, it gives CASSLSGQGAYLGYTF.

The table lists this clonotype with many counts. The genes are TRBV5-6 and TRBJ2-5; 9 bases fit TRBD2. Looked up from germline, CDR1 is SGHDT and CDR2 is YYEEEE. V dropped 5 bases and J dropped 5; count of bases not matched to a gene: 16. CDR3 length: 17 residues. CDR3 nucleotide sequence: TGTGCCAGCAGAGTTGTTGGCGGGGGGGCCGAGGTTGAGACCCAGTACTTC. Translated: CASRVVGGGAEVETQYF.